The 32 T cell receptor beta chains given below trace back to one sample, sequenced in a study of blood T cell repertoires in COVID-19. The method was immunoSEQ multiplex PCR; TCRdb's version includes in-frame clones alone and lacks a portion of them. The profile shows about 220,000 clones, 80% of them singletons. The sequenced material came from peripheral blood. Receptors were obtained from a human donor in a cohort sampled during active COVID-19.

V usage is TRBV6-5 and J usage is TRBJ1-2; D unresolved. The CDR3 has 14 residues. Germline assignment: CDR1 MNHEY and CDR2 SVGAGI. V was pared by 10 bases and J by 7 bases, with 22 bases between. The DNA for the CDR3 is TGTGCCACCTCCAGTTCCACCTCTTCAAGTGGCTACACCTTC. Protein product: CATSSSTSSSGYTF.

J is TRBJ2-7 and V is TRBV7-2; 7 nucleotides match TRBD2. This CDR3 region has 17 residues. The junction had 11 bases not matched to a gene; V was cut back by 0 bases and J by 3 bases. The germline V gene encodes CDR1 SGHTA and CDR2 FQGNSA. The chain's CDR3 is CASSLADTSVGYYEQYF. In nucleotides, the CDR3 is TGTGCCAGCAGCTTAGCCGATACTAGCGTGGGGTACTACGAGCAGTACTTC.

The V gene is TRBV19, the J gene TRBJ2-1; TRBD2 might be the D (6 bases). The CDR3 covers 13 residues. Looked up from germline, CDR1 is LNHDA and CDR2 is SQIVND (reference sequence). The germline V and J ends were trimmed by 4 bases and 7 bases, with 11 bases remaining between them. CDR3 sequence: CASSTQEGNEQFF. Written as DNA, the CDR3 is TGTGCCAGTAGTACGCAGGAGGGGAATGAGCAGTTCTTC.

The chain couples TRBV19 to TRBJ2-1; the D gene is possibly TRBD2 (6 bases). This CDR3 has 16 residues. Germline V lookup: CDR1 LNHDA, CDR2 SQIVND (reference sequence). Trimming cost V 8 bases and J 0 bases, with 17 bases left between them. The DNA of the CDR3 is TGTGCCAGTTCCCAAACCGGGGGATCCTCCTACAATGAGCAGTTCTTC. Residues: CASSQTGGSSYNEQFF.

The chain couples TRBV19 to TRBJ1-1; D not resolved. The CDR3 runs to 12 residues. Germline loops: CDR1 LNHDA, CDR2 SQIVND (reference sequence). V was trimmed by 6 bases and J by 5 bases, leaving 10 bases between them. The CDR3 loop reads CASRIPGTEAFF. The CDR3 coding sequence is TGTGCCAGTAGGATCCCAGGAACTGAAGCTTTCTTT. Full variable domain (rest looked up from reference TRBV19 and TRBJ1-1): DGGITQSPKYLFRKEGQNVTLSCEQNLNHDAMYWYRQDPGQGLRLIYYSQIVNDFQKGDIAEGYSVSREKKESFPLTVTSAQKNPTAFYLCASRIPGTEAFFGQGTRLTVV.

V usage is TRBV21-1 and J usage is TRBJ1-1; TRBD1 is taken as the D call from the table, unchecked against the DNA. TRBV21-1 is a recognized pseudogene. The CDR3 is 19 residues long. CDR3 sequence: CASSKKKSKHRQGGTEAFF. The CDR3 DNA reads TGTGCCAGCAGCAAAAAGAAAAGTAAACATCGACAGGGGGGCACTGAAGCTTTCTTT.

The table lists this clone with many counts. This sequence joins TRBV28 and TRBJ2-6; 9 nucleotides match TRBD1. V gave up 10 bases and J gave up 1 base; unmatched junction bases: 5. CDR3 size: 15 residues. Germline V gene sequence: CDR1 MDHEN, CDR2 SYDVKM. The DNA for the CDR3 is TGTGCCACCCGGGACAGGGAGTCTGGGGCCAACGTCCTGACTTTC. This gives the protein CATRDRESGANVLTF.

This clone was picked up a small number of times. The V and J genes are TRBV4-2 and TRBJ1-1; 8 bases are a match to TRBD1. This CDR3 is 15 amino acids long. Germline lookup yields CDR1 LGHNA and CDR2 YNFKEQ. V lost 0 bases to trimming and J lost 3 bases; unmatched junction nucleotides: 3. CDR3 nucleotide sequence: TGTGCCAGCAGCCAAGAGGACAGGGCGGACACTGAAGCTTTCTTT. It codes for CASSQEDRADTEAFF.

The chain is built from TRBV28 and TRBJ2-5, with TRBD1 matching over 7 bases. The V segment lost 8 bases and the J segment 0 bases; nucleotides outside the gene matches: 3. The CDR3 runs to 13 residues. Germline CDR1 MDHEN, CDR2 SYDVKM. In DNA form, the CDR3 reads TGTGCCAGCGGGACAGAATACCAAGAGACCCAGTACTTC. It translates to CASGTEYQETQYF. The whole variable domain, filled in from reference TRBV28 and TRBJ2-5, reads DVKVTQSSRYLVKRTGEKVFLECVQDMDHENMFWYRQDPGLGLRLIYFSYDVKMKEKGDIPEGYSVSREKKERFSLILESASTNQTSMYLCASGTEYQETQYFGPGTRLLVL.

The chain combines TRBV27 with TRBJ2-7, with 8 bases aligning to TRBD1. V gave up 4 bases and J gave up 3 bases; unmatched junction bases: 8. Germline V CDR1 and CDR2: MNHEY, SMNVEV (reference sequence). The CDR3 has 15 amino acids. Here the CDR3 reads CASSSSPGQVYEQYF. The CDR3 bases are TGTGCCAGCAGTTCTAGCCCGGGACAGGTCTACGAGCAGTACTTC.

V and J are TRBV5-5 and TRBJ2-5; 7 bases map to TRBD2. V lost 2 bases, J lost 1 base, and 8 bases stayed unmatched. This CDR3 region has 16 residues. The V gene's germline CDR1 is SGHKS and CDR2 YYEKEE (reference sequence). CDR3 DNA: TGTGCCAGCAGCTTAGGGCTAGCGGCTTTCCAAGAGACCCAGTACTTC. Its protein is CASSLGLAAFQETQYF.

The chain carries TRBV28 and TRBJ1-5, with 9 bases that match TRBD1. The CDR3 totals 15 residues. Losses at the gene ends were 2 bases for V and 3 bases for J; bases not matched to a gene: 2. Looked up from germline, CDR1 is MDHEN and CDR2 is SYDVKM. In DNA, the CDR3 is TGTGCCAGCAGTTTAACAGGGGGCTCCAATCAGCCCCAGCATTTT. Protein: CASSLTGGSNQPQHF.

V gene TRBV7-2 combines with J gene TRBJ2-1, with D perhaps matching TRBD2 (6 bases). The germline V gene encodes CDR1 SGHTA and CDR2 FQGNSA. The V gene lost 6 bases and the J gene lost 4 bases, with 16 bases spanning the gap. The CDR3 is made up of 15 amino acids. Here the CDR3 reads CASSSGTGNYNEQFF. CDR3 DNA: TGTGCCAGCAGTTCCGGGACTGGAAATTACAATGAGCAGTTCTTC.

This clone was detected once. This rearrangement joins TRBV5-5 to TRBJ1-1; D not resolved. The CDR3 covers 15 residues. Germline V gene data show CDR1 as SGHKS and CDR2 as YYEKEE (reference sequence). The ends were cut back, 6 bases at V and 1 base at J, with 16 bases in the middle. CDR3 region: CASTLPRPSNTEAFF. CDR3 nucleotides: TGTGCCAGCACCCTCCCCCGTCCCTCGAACACTGAAGCTTTCTTT.

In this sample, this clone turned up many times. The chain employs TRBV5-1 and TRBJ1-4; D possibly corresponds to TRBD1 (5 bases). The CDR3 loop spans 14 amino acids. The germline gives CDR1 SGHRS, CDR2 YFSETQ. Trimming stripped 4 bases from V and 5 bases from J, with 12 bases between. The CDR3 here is CASSVTVGNEKLFF. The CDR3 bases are TGCGCCAGCAGCGTGACAGTCGGGAATGAAAAACTGTTTTTT. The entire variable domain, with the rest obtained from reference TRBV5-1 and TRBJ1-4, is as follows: KAGVTQTPRYLIKTRGQQVTLSCSPISGHRSVSWYQQTPGQGLQFLFEYFSETQRNKGNFPGRFSGRQFSNSRSEMNVSTLELGDSALYLCASSVTVGNEKLFFGSGTQLSVL.

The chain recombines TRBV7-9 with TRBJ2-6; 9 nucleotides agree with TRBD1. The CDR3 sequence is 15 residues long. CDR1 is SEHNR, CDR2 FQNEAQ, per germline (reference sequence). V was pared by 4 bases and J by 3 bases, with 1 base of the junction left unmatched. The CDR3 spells CASSWTGVGANVLTF. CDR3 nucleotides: TGTGCCAGCAGCTGGACAGGGGTTGGGGCCAACGTCCTGACTTTC.

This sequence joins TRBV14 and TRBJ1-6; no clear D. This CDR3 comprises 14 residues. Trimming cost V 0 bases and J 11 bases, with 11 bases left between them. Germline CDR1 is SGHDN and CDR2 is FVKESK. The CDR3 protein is CASSQDLEAPPLHF. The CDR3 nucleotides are TGTGCCAGCAGCCAAGACCTTGAAGCGCCACCCCTCCACTTT.

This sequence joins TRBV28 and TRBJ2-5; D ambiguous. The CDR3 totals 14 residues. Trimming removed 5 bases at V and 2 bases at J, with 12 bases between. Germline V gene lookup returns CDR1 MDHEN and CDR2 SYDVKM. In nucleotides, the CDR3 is TGTGCCAGCAGTCTCCAGTCCGGGCAAGAGACCCAGTACTTC. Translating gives CASSLQSGQETQYF. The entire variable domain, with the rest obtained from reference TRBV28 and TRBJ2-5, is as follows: DVKVTQSSRYLVKRTGEKVFLECVQDMDHENMFWYRQDPGLGLRLIYFSYDVKMKEKGDIPEGYSVSREKKERFSLILESASTNQTSMYLCASSLQSGQETQYFGPGTRLLVL.

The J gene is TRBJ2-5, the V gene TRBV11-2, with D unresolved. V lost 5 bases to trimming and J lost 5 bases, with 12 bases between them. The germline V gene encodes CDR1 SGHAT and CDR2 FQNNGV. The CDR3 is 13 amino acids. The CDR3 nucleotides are TGTGCCAGCAGCCGACCGGGTTCGGAGACCCAGTACTTC. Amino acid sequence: CASSRPGSETQYF.

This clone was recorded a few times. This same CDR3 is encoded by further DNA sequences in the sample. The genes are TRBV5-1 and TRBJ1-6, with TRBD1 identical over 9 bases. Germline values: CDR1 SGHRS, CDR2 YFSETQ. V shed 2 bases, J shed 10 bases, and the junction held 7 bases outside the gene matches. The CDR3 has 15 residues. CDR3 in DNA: TGCGCCAGCAGCTTAAAGGGACAGGGTGGCTCACCCCTCCACTTT. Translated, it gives CASSLKGQGGSPLHF. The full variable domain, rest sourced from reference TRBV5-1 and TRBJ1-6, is KAGVTQTPRYLIKTRGQQVTLSCSPISGHRSVSWYQQTPGQGLQFLFEYFSETQRNKGNFPGRFSGRQFSNSRSEMNVSTLELGDSALYLCASSLKGQGGSPLHFGNGTRLTVT.

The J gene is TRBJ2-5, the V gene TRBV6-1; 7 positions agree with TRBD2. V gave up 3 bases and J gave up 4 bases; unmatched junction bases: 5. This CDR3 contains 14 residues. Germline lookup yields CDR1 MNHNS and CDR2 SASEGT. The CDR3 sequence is CASSEASGGETQYF. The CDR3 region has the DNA TGTGCCAGCAGTGAGGCTAGCGGTGGAGAGACCCAGTACTTC.

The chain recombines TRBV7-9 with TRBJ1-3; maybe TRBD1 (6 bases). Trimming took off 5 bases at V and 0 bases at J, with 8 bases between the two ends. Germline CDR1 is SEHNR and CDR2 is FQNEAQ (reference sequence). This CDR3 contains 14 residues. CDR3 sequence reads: CASSPQGSGNTIYF. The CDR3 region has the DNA TGTGCCAGCAGCCCACAGGGCTCTGGAAACACCATATATTTT.

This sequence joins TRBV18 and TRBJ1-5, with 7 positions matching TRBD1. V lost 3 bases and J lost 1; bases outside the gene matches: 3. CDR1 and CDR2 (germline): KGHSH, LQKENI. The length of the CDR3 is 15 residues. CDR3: CASSPGGQSNQPQHF. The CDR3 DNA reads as TGTGCCAGCTCACCTGGGGGACAGAGCAATCAGCCCCAGCATTTT.

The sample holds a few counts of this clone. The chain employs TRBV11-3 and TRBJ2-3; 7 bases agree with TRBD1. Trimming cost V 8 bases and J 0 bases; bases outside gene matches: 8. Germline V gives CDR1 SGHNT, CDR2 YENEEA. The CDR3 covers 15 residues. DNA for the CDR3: TGTGCCAGCTCGCCGGGACAGTATAGCACAGATACGCAGTATTTT. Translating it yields CASSPGQYSTDTQYF.

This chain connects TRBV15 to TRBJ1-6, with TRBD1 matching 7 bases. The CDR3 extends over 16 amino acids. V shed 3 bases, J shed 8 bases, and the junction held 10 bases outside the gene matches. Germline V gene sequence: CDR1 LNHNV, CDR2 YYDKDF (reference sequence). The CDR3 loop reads CATSSLEGAGYSPLHF. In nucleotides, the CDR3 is TGTGCCACCAGCAGTCTAGAGGGGGCAGGTTATTCACCCCTCCACTTT.

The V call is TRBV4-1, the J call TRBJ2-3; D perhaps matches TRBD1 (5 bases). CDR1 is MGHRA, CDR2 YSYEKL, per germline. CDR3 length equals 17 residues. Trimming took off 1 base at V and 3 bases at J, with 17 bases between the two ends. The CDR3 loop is CASSQGPRAGRTDTQYF. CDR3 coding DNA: TGCGCCAGCAGCCAAGGACCCAGAGCAGGGCGGACAGATACGCAGTATTTT.

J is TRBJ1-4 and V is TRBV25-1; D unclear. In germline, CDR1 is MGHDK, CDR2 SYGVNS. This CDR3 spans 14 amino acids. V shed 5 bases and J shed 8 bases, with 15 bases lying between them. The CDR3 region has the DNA TGTGCCAGCAGTCCCCGAGAGGAACGGGAAAAACTGTTTTTT. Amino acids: CASSPREEREKLFF.

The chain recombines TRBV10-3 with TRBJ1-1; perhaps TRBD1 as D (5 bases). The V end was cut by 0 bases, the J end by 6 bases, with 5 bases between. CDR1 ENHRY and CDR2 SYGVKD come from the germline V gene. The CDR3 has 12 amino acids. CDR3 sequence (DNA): TGTGCCATCAGTGAGTCAGGGGCTGAAGCTTTCTTT. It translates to CAISESGAEAFF.

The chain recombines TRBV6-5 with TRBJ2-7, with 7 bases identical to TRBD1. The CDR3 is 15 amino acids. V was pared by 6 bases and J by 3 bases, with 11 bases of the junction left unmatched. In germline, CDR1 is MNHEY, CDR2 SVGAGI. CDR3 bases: TGTGCCAGCAGACCAAACCCCGGGACAGACTACGAGCAGTACTTC. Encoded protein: CASRPNPGTDYEQYF.

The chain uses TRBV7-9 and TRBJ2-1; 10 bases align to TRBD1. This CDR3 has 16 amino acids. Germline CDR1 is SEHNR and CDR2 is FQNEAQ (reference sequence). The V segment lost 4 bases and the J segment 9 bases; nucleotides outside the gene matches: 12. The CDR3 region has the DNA TGTGCCAGCAGCTCAGCCGGGACAGGGGATCAGGCTGAGCAGTTCTTC. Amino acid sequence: CASSSAGTGDQAEQFF. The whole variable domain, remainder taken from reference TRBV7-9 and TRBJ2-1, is DTGVSQNPRHKITKRGQNVTFRCDPISEHNRLYWYRQTLGQGPEFLTYFQNEAQLEKSRLLSDRFSAERPKGSFSTLEIQRTEQGDSAMYLCASSSAGTGDQAEQFFGPGTRLTVL.

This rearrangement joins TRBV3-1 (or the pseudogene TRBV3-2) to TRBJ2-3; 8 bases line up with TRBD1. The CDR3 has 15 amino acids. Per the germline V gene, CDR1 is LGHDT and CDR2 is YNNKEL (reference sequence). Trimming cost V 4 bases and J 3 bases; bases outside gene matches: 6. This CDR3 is CASSLGQVITDTQYF. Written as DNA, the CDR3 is TGTGCCAGCAGCCTGGGACAGGTAATAACAGATACGCAGTATTTT.

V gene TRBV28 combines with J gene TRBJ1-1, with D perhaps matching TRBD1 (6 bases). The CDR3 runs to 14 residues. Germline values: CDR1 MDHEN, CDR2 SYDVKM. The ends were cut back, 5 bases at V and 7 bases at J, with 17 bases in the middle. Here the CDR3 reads CASSPSQGTDEAFF. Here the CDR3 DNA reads TGTGCCAGCAGTCCCTCGCAGGGGACGGATGAAGCTTTCTTT.